The entry that follows covers one T cell receptor beta chain sequence. No antigen is known for it. This sample is drawn from a study of T cells in Graves' hyperthyroidism and ophthalmopathy. For Graves' hyperthyroidism to be stable, ophthalmopathy could not progress within 18 months. PBMCs were collected from an approximately 9.5 ml volume of fresh peripheral blood. From RNA transcripts, TCR beta CDR3 regions were amplified. The HTBI set primed first-round TCR CDR3 RT-PCR. A single record per CDR3 protein comes from TCRdb applying MiXCR to the multiplex PCR reads. The sample holds 750,000 to 950,000 distinct CDR3 sequences; 35% to 45% are singletons and the top ten take over 8%. Germline V gene sequence: CDR1 MRHNA, CDR2 SNTAGT. Trimming took off 8 bases at V and 3 bases at J, with 23 bases between the two ends. The CDR3 covers 17 residues. Study-wide results and limits: In blood, most of the thyroid clonotypes expanded above 0.001 were also present. From stable hyperthyroidism, ophthalmopathy was separated by a 13 V-J model.

Sample: blood. This sequence originates from a young man with Graves' hyperthyroidism. The rearrangement uses TRBV6-4 and TRBJ1-5, with D tentatively TRBD1 (6 bases). The CDR3 region is CASLEGRGATNNQPQHF. The CDR3 region has the DNA TGTGCCAGCCTCGAAGGGCGGGGGGCGACGAACAATCAGCCCCAGCATTTT.